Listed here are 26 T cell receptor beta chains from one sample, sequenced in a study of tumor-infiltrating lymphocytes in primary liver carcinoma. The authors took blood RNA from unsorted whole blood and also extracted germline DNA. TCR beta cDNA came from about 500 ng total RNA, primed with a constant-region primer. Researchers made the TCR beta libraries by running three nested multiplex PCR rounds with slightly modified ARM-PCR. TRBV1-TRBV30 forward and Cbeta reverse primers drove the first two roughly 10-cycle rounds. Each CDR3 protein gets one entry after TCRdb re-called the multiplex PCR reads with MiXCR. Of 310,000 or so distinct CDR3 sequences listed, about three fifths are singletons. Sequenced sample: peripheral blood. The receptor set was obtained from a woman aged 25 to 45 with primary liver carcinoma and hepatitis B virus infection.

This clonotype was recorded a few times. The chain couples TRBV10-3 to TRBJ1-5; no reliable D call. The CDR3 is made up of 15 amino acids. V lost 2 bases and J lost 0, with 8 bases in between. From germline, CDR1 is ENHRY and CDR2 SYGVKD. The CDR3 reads CAISEARNSNQPQHF. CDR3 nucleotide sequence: TGTGCCATCAGTGAGGCCAGAAATAGCAATCAGCCCCAGCATTTT.

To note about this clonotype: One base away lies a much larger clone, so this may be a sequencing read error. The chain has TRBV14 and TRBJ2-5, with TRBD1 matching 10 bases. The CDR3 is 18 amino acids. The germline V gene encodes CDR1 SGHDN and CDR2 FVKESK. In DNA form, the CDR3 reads TGTGCCAGAAGCCAAACTTTAAACCCGACAGGGGGCTTTGGGACCCAGTACTTC. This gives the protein CARSQTLNPTGGFGTQYF.

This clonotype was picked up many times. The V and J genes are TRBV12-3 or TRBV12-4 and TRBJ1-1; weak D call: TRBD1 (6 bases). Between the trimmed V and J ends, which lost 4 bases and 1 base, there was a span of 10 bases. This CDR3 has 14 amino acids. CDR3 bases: TGTGCCAGCAGTTGGGGACATAAGAACACTGAAGCTTTCTTT. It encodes CASSWGHKNTEAFF.

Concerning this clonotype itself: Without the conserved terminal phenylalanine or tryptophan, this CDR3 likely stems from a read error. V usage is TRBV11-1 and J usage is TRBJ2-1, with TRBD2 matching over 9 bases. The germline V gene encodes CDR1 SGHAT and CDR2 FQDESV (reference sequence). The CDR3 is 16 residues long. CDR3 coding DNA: TGTGCCATCAGCAAAAGCCGGACTAGCGACTACAATGAGCAGTTCCTC. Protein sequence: CAISKSRTSDYNEQFL.

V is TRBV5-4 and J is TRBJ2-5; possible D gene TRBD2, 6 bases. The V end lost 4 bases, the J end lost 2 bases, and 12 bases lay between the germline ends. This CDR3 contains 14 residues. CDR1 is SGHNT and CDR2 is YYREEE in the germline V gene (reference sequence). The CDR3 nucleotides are TGTGCCAGCAGCCTGACTAGTACTCAAGAGACCCAGTACTTC. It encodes CASSLTSTQETQYF. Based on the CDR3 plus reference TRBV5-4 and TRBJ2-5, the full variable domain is ETGVTQSPTHLIKTRGQQVTLRCSSQSGHNTVSWYQQALGQGPQFIFQYYREEENGRGNFPPRFSGLQFPNYSSELNVNALELDDSALYLCASSLTSTQETQYFGPGTRLLVL.

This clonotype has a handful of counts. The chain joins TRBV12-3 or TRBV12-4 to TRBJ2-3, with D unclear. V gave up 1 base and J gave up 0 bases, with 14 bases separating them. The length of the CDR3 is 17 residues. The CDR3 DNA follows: TGTGCCAGCAGTTTAGGGGCCCAGCCTGCTAGCACAGATACGCAGTATTTT. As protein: CASSLGAQPASTDTQYF.

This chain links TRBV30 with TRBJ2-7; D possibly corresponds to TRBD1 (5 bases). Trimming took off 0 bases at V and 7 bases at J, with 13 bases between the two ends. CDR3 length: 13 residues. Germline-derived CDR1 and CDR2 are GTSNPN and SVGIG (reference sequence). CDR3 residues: CAWSVSWGWEQYF. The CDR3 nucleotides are TGTGCCTGGAGTGTAAGTTGGGGCTGGGAGCAGTACTTC.

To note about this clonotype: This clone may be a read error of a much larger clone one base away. The CDR3 protein is CACGWNQGGEQFF. Written as DNA, the CDR3 is TGTGCTTGTGGTTGGAACCAGGGTGGGGAGCAGTTCTTC. The rearrangement joins TRBV12-5 to TRBJ2-1; possible D gene TRBD1, 5 bases. The length of the CDR3 is 13 residues. CDR1 and CDR2 (germline): LGHNT, FRNRAP.

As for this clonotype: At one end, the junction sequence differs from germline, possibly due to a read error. The CDR3, as DNA: TGTGCCAGCAGTTACGGCTGGGAAGCTATCTTT. Translating it yields CASSYGWEAIF. The chain recombines TRBV6-2 or TRBV6-3 with TRBJ1-1; D gene unclear. This CDR3 comprises 11 residues. In germline, CDR1 is MNHEY, CDR2 SVGEGT.

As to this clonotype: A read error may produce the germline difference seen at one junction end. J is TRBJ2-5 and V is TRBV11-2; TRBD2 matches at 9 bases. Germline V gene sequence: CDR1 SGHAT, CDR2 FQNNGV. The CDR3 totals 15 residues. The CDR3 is CASSFRLADGETQYF. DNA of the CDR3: TGTGCCAGCAGCTTTCGACTAGCGGACGGGGAGACCCAATACTTC.

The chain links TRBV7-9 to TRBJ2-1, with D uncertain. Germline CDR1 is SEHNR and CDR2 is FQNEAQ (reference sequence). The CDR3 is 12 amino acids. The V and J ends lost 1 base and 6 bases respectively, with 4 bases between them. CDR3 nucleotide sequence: TGTGCCAGCAGCTTAGTTTTCAATGAGCAGTTCTTC. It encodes CASSLVFNEQFF.

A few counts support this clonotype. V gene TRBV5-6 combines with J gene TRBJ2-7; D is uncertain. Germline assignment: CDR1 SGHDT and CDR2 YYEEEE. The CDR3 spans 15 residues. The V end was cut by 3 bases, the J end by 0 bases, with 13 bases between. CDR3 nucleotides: TGTGCCAGCAGCTGGGGAAGGCAGCGCTCCTACGAGCAGTACTTC. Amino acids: CASSWGRQRSYEQYF.

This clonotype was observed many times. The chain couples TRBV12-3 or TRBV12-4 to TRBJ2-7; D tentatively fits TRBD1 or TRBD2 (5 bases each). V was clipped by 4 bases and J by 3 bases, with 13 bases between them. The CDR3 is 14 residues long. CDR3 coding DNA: TGTGCCAGCAGTTATGGGGACGGTGTCTACGAGCAGTACTTC. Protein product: CASSYGDGVYEQYF.

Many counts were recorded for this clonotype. CDR3 amino acids: CASRNDRAYTDTQYF. The CDR3 DNA reads TGTGCCAGCAGGAACGATAGGGCTTACACAGATACGCAGTATTTT. The chain couples TRBV6-1 to TRBJ2-3; D gene unclear. V gave up 6 bases and J gave up 2 bases, with 15 bases separating them. Germline values: CDR1 MNHNS, CDR2 SASEGT. The CDR3 has 15 residues.

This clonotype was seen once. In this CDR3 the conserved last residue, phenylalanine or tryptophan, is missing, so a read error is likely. The CDR3 region has the DNA TGTGCCAGCAGTTGGGGTTCGCGGACCTACGAGCAGTACCTC. Its translation: CASSWGSRTYEQYL. This chain connects TRBV12-3 or TRBV12-4 to TRBJ2-7; D unresolved. This CDR3 is 14 amino acids long. The V gene lost 4 bases and the J gene lost 2 bases, with 12 bases spanning the gap.

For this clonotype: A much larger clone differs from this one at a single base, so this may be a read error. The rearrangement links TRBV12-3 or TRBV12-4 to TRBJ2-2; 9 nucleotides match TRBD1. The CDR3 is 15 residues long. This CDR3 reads CASSLDRGPIGEPFF. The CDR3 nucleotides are TGTGCCAGCAGTTTAGACAGGGGGCCGATCGGGGAGCCGTTTTTT.

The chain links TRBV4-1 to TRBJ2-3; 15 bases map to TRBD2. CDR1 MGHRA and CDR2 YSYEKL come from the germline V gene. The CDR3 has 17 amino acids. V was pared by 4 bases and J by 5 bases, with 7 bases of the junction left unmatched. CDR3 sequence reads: CASSRLPGLAGGDTQYF. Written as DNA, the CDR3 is TGCGCCAGCAGCCGTTTACCGGGACTAGCGGGAGGAGATACGCAGTATTTT.

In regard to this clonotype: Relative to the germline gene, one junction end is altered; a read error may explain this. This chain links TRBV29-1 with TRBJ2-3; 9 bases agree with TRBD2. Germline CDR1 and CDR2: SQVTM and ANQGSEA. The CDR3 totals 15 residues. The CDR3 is CTTYGGTSSTDTRYF. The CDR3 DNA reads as TGCACCACATACGGGGGGACTAGCAGCACAGATACGCGGTATTTT.

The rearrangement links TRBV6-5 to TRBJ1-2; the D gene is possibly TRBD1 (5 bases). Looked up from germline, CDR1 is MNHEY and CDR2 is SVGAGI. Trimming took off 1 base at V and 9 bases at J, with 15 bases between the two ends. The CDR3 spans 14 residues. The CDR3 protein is CASSYWQGSYRYTF. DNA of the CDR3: TGTGCCAGCAGTTACTGGCAGGGTTCTTATCGCTACACCTTC.

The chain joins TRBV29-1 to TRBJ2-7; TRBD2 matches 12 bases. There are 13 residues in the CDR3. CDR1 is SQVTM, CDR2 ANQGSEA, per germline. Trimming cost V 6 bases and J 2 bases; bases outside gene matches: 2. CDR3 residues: CSVRTSGAYEQYF. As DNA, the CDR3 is TGCAGCGTCCGGACTAGCGGGGCCTACGAGCAGTACTTC.

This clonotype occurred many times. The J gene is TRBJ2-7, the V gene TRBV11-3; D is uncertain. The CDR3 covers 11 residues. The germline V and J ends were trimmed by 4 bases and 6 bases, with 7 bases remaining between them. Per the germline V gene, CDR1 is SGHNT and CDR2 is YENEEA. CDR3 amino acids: CASSSAIEQYF. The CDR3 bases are TGTGCCAGCAGCTCTGCCATCGAGCAGTACTTC.

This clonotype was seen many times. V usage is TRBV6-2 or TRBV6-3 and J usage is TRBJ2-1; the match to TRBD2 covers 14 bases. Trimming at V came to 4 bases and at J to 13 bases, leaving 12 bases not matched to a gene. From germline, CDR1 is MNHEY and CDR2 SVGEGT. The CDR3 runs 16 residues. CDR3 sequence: CASSSPTSGRAGRQFF. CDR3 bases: TGTGCCAGCAGTTCCCCGACTAGCGGGAGGGCCGGTCGTCAGTTCTTC.

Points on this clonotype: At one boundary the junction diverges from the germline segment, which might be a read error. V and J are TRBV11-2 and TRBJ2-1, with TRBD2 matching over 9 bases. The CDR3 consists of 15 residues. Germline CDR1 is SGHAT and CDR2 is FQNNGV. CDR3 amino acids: CASGSGTSRRGEQFF. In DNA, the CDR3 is TGTGCCAGCGGGTCCGGGACTAGCAGGCGCGGTGAGCAATTCTTC. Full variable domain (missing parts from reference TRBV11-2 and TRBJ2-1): EAGVAQSPRYKIIEKRQSVAFWCNPISGHATLYWYQQILGQGPKLLIQFQNNGVVDDSQLPKDRFSAERLKGVDSTLKIQPAKLEDSAVYLCASGSGTSRRGEQFFGPGTRLTVL.

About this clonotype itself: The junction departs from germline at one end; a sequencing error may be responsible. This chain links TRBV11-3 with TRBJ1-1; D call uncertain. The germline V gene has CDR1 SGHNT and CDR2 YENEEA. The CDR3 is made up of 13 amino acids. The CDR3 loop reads CARNVGGNAEAFF. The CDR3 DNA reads TGTGCCAGGAACGTGGGCGGGAACGCTGAAGCTTTCTTT.

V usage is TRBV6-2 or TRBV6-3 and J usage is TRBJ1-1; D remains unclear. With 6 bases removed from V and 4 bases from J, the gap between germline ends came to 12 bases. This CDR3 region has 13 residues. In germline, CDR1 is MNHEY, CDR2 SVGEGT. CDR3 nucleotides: TGTGCCAGCAGCCATGGTCAGTTCACTGAAGCTTTCTTT. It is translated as CASSHGQFTEAFF.

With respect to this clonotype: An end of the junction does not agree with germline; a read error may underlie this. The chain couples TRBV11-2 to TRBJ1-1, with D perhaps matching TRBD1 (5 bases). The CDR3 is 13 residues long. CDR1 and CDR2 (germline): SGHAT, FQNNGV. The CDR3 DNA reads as TGTGCCAGCACCACCCTAGTAACAGGTGAAACTTTCTTT. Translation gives CASTTLVTGETFF.